This T cell receptor (beta chain) was captured by sequencing in a study of PD-L1 blockade in urothelial cancer. Looking at the study overall: Prior exposure to chemotherapy in patients amounted to 0 to 3 regimens received. Blood samples had a median of 141,255 T cells.

Profiling relied on immunoSEQ multiplex PCR, and the TCRdb table lists in-frame clones only, not all of them. The table includes roughly 50,000 clones, 70% to 90% detected once. In regard to this clone: Its antigen is undetermined.

Study-wide results and limits: Tumor-linked clones in blood grew more by 3 weeks in durable-benefit patients. Below-median TCR clonality that was measured in pretreatment blood predicted better survival.

CDR1 LNHNV and CDR2 YYDKDF come from the germline V gene (reference sequence). With V trimmed by 2 bases and J by 9 bases, 9 bases remained unmatched. The CDR3 extends over 16 amino acids. J is TRBJ1-6 and V is TRBV15; 8 bases agree with TRBD1. Specimen: PBMCs, collected around atezolizumab (anti-PD-L1) treatment. The sequence came from a man between 60 and 75 years old with urothelial cancer. The CDR3 DNA reads TGTGCCACCAGCAGACGACCGGGACAGGCAACTTCACCCCTCCACTTT. Translation: CATSRRPGQATSPLHF.